This record concerns one T cell receptor (beta chain) sequence. A read error may account for a junction end that differs from germline. CDR3 size: 15 residues. From germline, CDR1 is LNHDA and CDR2 SQIVND (reference sequence). The method was immunoSEQ multiplex PCR; TCRdb's version includes in-frame clones alone and lacks a portion of them. The sample holds around 510,000 clones; 90% to 97% are singletons and the top ten take about 0.067%. These data are taken from a study of shared clonotypes between healthy human individuals. The receptor was derived from a woman aged 30 to 39 in good health. The rearrangement uses TRBV19 and TRBJ1-1; D not resolved. The sample consisted of naive CD4+ T cells sorted from blood. Subset noted: CD45RA+ positively selected. CDR3 in amino acids: CASSTSVSSSARRVF. CDR3 sequence (DNA): TGTGCCAGTAGTACCTCCGTTTCATCGTCAGCCCGCCGGGTCTTT.